Below, 9 T cell receptor beta chains from the same sample are listed, as sequenced in a study of blood T cells in healthy people across ages. A sample-barcoded 5' primer and a J-beta primer mix were used in a second PCR of about 7 to 12 cycles. TCRdb redid the calling of the 5' RACE reads with MiXCR, one entry per CDR3 protein. The table has some 700,000 distinct CDR3 sequences, around a fifth seen once. Sequencing used blood. All receptors come from a man aged 65-85 years in good health.

The chain recombines TRBV6-5 with TRBJ2-4; D not resolved. Trimming shortened V by 0 bases and J by 5 bases, and 8 bases separated the two germline ends. Germline V CDR1 and CDR2: MNHEY, SVGAGI. The CDR3 is 14 residues long. CDR3 DNA sequence: TGTGCCAGCAGTTACTCTGGTCCCCAAAACATTCAGTACTTC. Translation: CASSYSGPQNIQYF.

The table lists this clonotype with a few counts. The J gene is TRBJ1-5, the V gene TRBV19; D is unclear. The V and J ends lost 5 bases and 5 bases respectively, with 10 bases between them. Germline lookup yields CDR1 LNHDA and CDR2 SQIVND (reference sequence). The CDR3 extends over 13 amino acids. The DNA of the CDR3 is TGTGCCAGTAGTCCTTTTATGGATCAGCCCCAGCATTTT. It specifies CASSPFMDQPQHF.

This clonotype was found many times. This chain uses TRBV7-3 with TRBJ2-1; 13 bases fit TRBD2. The CDR3 sequence is 15 residues long. Trimming at V came to 3 bases and at J to 5 bases, leaving 1 base not matched to a gene. CDR1 SGHTA and CDR2 FQGTGA come from the germline V gene. CDR3 amino acids: CASSFGTSGNNEQFF. The CDR3 DNA sequence: TGTGCCAGCAGCTTCGGGACTAGCGGGAACAATGAGCAGTTCTTC. Based on the CDR3 plus reference TRBV7-3 and TRBJ2-1, the full variable domain is GAGVSQTPSNKVTEKGKYVELRCDPISGHTALYWYRQSLGQGPEFLIYFQGTGAADDSGLPNDRFFAVRPEGSVSTLKIQRTERGDSAVYLCASSFGTSGNNEQFFGPGTRLTVL.

This clonotype was counted between two and nine times. The chain has TRBV28 and TRBJ2-3, with a tentative D call TRBD2 (6 bases). The germline gives CDR1 MDHEN, CDR2 SYDVKM. The V and J ends lost 3 bases and 4 bases respectively, with 11 bases between them. The CDR3 is 14 residues long. CDR3 loop: CASSFGSKSDTQYF. The CDR3 bases are TGTGCCAGCAGTTTCGGGAGTAAGTCAGATACGCAGTATTTT. Full variable domain (rest looked up from reference TRBV28 and TRBJ2-3): DVKVTQSSRYLVKRTGEKVFLECVQDMDHENMFWYRQDPGLGLRLIYFSYDVKMKEKGDIPEGYSVSREKKERFSLILESASTNQTSMYLCASSFGSKSDTQYFGPGTRLTVL.

The chain employs TRBV12-3 or TRBV12-4 and TRBJ2-1; D possibly uses TRBD1 or TRBD2 (6 bases each). There are 16 residues in the CDR3. Trimming pared 7 bases from V and 6 bases from J, leaving 22 bases between. The CDR3 DNA reads as TGTGCCAGCACCTCCGGGGGCGGCTCCGCTCGCAATGAGCAGTTCTTC. Translation gives CASTSGGGSARNEQFF.

The V and J genes are TRBV6-5 and TRBJ2-2; a weak D match, TRBD2 (5 bases). CDR3 length: 14 residues. Germline V gives CDR1 MNHEY, CDR2 SVGAGI. V was shortened by 0 bases and J by 6 bases, with 8 bases between the two germline ends. This CDR3 reads CASSYSRLSGELFF. DNA for the CDR3: TGTGCCAGCAGTTACTCGCGACTATCCGGGGAGCTGTTTTTT.

This clonotype was seen a handful of times. The chain couples TRBV5-1 to TRBJ1-1; D is possibly TRBD1 (5 bases). This CDR3 region has 13 residues. V was pared by 4 bases and J by 11 bases, with 18 bases between. Germline values: CDR1 SGHRS, CDR2 YFSETQ. The CDR3: CASSKGRGEGAFF. The CDR3 region has the DNA TGCGCCAGCAGCAAAGGACGTGGCGAGGGGGCTTTCTTT.

This clonotype came up a few times. This chain joins TRBV20-1 and TRBJ2-7, with 7 bases aligning to TRBD2. V gave up 0 bases and J gave up 2 bases; unmatched junction bases: 4. This CDR3 is 14 amino acids long. CDR1 DFQATT and CDR2 SNEGSKA come from the germline V gene (reference sequence). For the CDR3, the DNA is TGCAGTGCTAGAGATGCTAGCGGTGCCTACGAGCAGTACGTC. Translating gives CSARDASGAYEQYV.

This clonotype occurred a few times. J is TRBJ2-1 and V is TRBV5-1; 11 bases map to TRBD2. CDR1 is SGHRS, CDR2 YFSETQ, per germline. This CDR3 is 15 amino acids long. The V and J ends lost 4 bases and 9 bases, in that order; junction bases with no gene match: 9. CDR3 residues: CASSARTSGFGEQFF. The CDR3 DNA follows: TGCGCCAGCAGCGCACGGACTAGCGGGTTTGGTGAGCAGTTCTTC.